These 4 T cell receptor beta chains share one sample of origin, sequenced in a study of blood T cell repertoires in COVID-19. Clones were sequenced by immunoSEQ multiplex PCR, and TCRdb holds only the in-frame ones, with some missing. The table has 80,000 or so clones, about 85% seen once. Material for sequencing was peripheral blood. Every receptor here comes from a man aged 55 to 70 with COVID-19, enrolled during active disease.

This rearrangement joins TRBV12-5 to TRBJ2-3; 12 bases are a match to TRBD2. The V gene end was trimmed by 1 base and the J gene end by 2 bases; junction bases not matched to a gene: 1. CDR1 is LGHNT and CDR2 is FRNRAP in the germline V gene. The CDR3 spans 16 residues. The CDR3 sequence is CASGLGLAGDTDTQYF. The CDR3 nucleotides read TGTGCTAGTGGTTTGGGACTAGCGGGGGACACAGATACGCAGTATTTT.

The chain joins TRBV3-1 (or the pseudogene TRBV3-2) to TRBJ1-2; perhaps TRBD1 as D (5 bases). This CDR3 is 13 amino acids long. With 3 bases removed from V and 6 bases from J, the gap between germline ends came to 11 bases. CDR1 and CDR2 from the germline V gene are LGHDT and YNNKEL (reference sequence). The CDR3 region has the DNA TGTGCCAGCAGCCAGCAGGGTCTCGATGGCTACACCTTC. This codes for CASSQQGLDGYTF.

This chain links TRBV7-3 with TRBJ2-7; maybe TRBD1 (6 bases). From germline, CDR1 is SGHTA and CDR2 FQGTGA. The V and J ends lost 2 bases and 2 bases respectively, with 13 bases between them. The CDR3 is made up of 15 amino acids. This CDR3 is CASSLSPTGTYEQYF. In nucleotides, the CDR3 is TGTGCCAGCAGCTTATCCCCAACAGGGACCTACGAGCAGTACTTC.

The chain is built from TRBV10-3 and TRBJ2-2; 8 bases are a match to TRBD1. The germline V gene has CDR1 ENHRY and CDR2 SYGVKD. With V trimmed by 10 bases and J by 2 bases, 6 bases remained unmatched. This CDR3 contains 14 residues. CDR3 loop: CATRTGTNTGELFF. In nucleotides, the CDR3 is TGTGCCACAAGGACAGGGACCAACACCGGGGAGCTGTTTTTT.